This T cell receptor beta chain appears in the sequencing data of a study of CD8+ T cells in alopecia areata. Whole-study findings and limits: An increase in clonality over normal scalp was evident in lesional scalp, especially alopecia totalis/universalis.

The authors extracted RNA and reverse transcribed it into cDNA as the sequencing template. Assay: immunoSEQ multiplex PCR; the TCRdb copy retains only in-frame clones and omits some. The sample lists around 170,000 clones, 51% seen once, with 9.5% to 13% in the top ten. Concerning this clone itself: No antigen is known for it.

Germline values: CDR1 SGHTA, CDR2 FQGNSA. V shed 7 bases, J shed 5 bases, and the junction held 9 bases outside the gene matches. The CDR3 covers 15 residues. Indicated treatment: oral pan-JAK inhibitor, 5-10 mg twice daily. Those with alopecia areata gave lesional scalp punch biopsies and peripheral blood. The specimen was CD8+ T cells sorted from blood, collected around week 52, from a patient treated with tofacitinib. This clonotype was obtained from a human donor with alopecia areata. V gene TRBV7-2 combines with J gene TRBJ2-1; TRBD1 agrees at 9 bases. CDR3 nucleotides: TGTGCCAGCAACCACGACAGGGGGTGGAACAATGAGCAGTTCTTC. This encodes CASNHDRGWNNEQFF.